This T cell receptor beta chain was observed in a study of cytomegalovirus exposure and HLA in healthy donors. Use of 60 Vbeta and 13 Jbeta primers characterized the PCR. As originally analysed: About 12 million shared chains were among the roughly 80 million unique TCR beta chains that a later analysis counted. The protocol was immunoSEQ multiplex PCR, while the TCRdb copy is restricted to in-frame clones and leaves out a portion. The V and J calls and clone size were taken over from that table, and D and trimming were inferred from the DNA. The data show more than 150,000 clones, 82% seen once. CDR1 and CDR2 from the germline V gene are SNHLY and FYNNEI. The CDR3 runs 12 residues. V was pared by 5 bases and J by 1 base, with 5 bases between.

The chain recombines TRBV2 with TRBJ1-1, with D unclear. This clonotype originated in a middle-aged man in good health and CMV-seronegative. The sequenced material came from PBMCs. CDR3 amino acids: CASSRQNTEAFF. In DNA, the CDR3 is TGTGCCAGCAGTCGACAGAACACTGAAGCTTTCTTT.